This section outlines one T cell receptor beta chain sequence together with its context. Its antigen remains unknown. One heparinised draw, averaging around 120 mL, was taken per donor. Via the markers CD45RO/CCR7/CD25/CD127/CD95/CD27, stem cell-like memory, regulatory, central memory and naive CD4+ cells were sorted. The source of the sample is a study of beta chain features in type 1 diabetes. This CDR3 is built from 18 residues. V lost 0 bases, J lost 0 bases, and 16 bases lay in between. Per the germline V gene, CDR1 is SGDLS and CDR2 is YYNGEE. Study results and caveats: Shortening of TCRB CDR3s, moderate but significant, appeared in all four CD4+ subsets of Type 1 diabetes patients. Naive, central memory and Treg TCRB repertoires seemed to resemble each other more closely in patients than they did in healthy donors.

The sequenced template was cDNA made from the entire isolated RNA. The method was immunoSEQ multiplex PCR; TCRdb's version includes in-frame clones alone and lacks a portion of them. The table lists more than 300,000 clones, around 10% of them singletons, with about 0.6% in the top ten. This TCR derives from a young man with type 1 diabetes. J is TRBJ2-1 and V is TRBV9, with D tentatively TRBD1 (5 bases). Sequencing was performed on central memory CD4+ T cells from blood. The DNA of the CDR3 is TGTGCCAGCAGCGTAGGTGGCAGGGCGATGAGCTCCTACAATGAGCAGTTCTTC. Protein: CASSVGGRAMSSYNEQFF.